The rows below give T cell receptor beta chains drawn from one sample of a study of cytomegalovirus exposure and HLA in healthy donors. TCRdb's copy holds only in-frame clones and misses some; the assay was immunoSEQ multiplex PCR. The top ten clones hold approximately 1.8% of a sample with 120,000 to 150,000 clones, 60% to 85% of them seen once. Sequences were obtained from PBMCs. These receptors came from a man aged 40-49 years in good health and CMV-seronegative. Each CDR3 is given with its conserved first and last residue. Each record gives: J gene, clone size, D gene, V gene, CDR3 DNA, CDR3 protein. D genes are given only for firm matches. Some rows have no size entry. The others give once, few or many, or a class for an expanded clone.

>TRBJ2-7|-|TRBD2|TRBV19
TGTGCCAGTAGTACCCCCAGCGGGAAGAGCTCCTACGAGCAGTACTTC
CASSTPSGKSSYEQYF
>TRBJ2-7|few|-|TRBV11-3
TGTGCCAGCAGCTTAGTGACCGGGGCCTACGAGCAGTACTTC
CASSLVTGAYEQYF
>TRBJ1-4|-|-|TRBV7-6
TGTGCCAGCAGCCCGTGGGGGGGCAATGCTAATGAAAAACTGTTTTTT
CASSPWGGNANEKLFF
>TRBJ2-2|few|TRBD1|TRBV7-6
TGTGCCAGCAGCTCGGTCCCGGGACAGTCCCCCACCGGGGAGCTGTTTTTT
CASSSVPGQSPTGELFF
>TRBJ2-1|-|TRBD1|TRBV28
TGTGCCAGCAGCAGCGGGACAGGGGGGTCCTACAATGAGCAGTTCTTC
CASSSGTGGSYNEQFF
>TRBJ2-2|-|TRBD1|TRBV27
TGTGCCAGCAGCCAGGGGGCGATGGGCGGGGAGCTGTTTTTT
CASSQGAMGGELFF
>TRBJ2-7|-|TRBD2|TRBV4-1
TGCGCCAGCAGCCAAGAAAGGACTAGCGGATCCTACGAGCAGTACTTC
CASSQERTSGSYEQYF
>TRBJ2-3|-|TRBD2|TRBV29-1
TGCAGCGTTGATCCGGGACTAGCGGGAGAAGAGAGGAGCACAGATACGCAGTATTTT
CSVDPGLAGEERSTDTQYF
>TRBJ2-5|-|TRBD2|TRBV7-9
TGTGCCAGCAGCCCGCGACTAGCGGCCCCGGGGGAGCAGTACTTC
CASSPRLAAPGEQYF
>TRBJ2-1|-|TRBD1|TRBV11-2
TGTGCCAGCAGCTTCGGGACAGGTTCCTACAATGAGCAGTTCTTC
CASSFGTGSYNEQFF
>TRBJ1-1|-|TRBD1|TRBV6-1
TGTGCCAGCAGTGACGGGACAGGGGGCGTGAACACTGAAGCTTTCTTT
CASSDGTGGVNTEAFF
>TRBJ2-2|-|TRBD2|TRBV10-3
TGTGCCATCAGTGAGGCGGGAGGGCCGCACACCGGGGAGCTGTTTTTT
CAISEAGGPHTGELFF
>TRBJ2-7|-|TRBD1|TRBV4-1
TGCGCCAGCAGCCAAGAAGGGACAGGATCCCACGAGCAGTACTTC
CASSQEGTGSHEQYF
>TRBJ2-1|once|TRBD2|TRBV18
TGTGCCAGCTCACCGGCTAGCGGGAGGGCCGGAAGCTCCTACAATGAGCAGTTCTTC
CASSPASGRAGSSYNEQFF
>TRBJ2-7|-|TRBD1|TRBV4-1
TGCGCCAGCAGCCAGGGACAGGGTCGAAGGGAGCAGTACTTC
CASSQGQGRREQYF